This TCR beta chain was profiled in a study of graft-versus-host responses after intestinal transplantation. The wider study: Recipients obtained multivisceral, liver-intestinal, or isolated intestinal transplants. Overall study findings and caveats: Early post-transplant HvG declines showed an association with peak circulating GvH clone levels.

Measured with immunoSEQ multiplex PCR; TCRdb has only the in-frame clones, and not every one. The repertoire holds over 70,000 clones, with approximately 94% as singletons. Concerning this clone itself: Its antigen is not identified.

Germline V gene sequence: CDR1 MNHEY, CDR2 SMNVEV (reference sequence). This CDR3 is 14 amino acids long. Trimming cost V 3 bases and J 5 bases, with 11 bases left between them. V usage is TRBV27 and J usage is TRBJ2-1; D might be TRBD1 or TRBD2, each matching 6 bases. Specimen: unstimulated CD8+ T cells sorted from spleen or lymph node cells, collected before intestinal transplant. The clonotype comes from a human donor who received an intestinal transplant. The CDR3 DNA sequence: TGTGCCAGCAGTTTTTGGGGGGCCAACAATGAGCAGTTCTTC. Translating gives CASSFWGANNEQFF.